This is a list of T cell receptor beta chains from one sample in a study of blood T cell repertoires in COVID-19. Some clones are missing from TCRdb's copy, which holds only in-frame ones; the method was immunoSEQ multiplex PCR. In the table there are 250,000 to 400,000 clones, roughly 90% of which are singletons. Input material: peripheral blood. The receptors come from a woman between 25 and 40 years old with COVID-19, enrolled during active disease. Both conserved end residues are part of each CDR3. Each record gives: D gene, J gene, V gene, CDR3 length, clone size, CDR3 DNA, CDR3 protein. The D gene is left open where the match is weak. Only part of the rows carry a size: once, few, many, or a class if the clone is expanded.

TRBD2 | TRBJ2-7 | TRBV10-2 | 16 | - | TGCGCCAGCAGCCTACTAGCGGGAGGGCTTTCCTACGAGCAGTACTTC | CASSLLAGGLSYEQYF
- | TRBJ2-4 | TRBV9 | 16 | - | TGTGCCAGCAGCGTAGGGGGCGGAGGGGCCAAAAACATTCAGTACTTC | CASSVGGGGAKNIQYF
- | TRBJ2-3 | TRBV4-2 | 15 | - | TGTGCCAGCAGCCAAGTTCTTAGCCTCACAGATACGCAGTATTTT | CASSQVLSLTDTQYF
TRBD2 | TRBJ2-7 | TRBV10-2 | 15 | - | TGCGCCAGCAGTGAGTCAGCCAGCGGGAGGGGCGAGCAGTACTTC | CASSESASGRGEQYF
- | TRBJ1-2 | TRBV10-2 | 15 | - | TGCGCCAGCACAGACCTCCTAGCAGGAGGCTATGGCTACACCTTC | CASTDLLAGGYGYTF
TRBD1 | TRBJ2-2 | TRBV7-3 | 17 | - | TGTGCCAGCAGCCAATTCGGACAGGCGACGAACACCGGGGAGCTGTTTTTT | CASSQFGQATNTGELFF
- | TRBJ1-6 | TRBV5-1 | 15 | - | TGCGCCAGCAGGGCTGAGAGGGGGGGTCGGTCACCCCTCCACTTT | CASRAERGGRSPLHF
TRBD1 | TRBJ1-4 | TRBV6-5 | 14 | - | TGTGCCAGCAGCACAGGGGGCTTTAATGAAAAACTGTTTTTT | CASSTGGFNEKLFF
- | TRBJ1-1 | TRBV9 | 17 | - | TGTGCCAGCAGCGTACCTTCGCCGGACAGCCGGCGGACTGAAGCTTTCTTT | CASSVPSPDSRRTEAFF
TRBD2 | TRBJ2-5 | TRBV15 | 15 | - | TGTGCCACCAGGTCTCCTAGCGGGACCCAAGAGACCCAGTACTTC | CATRSPSGTQETQYF
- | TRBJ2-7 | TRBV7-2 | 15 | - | TGTGCCAGCAGCTTAGGCGGCGGGACGACCTACGAGCAGTACTTC | CASSLGGGTTYEQYF
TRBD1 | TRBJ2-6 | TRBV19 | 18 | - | TGTGCCAGTAGCCGAGGACAGGGCGTTTCCTCTGGGGCCAACGTCCTGACTTTC | CASSRGQGVSSGANVLTF
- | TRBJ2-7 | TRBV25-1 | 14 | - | TGTGCCAGCGGCCCAGACAGGATTCCCTACGAGCAGTACTTC | CASGPDRIPYEQYF
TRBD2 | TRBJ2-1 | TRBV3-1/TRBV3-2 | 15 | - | TGTGCCAGCAGCCATGGGGTGGGAGGGGACAATGAGCAGTTCTTC | CASSHGVGGDNEQFF
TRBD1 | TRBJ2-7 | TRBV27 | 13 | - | TGTGCCAGCAGTGTACAGGGGGAACACGAGCAGTACTTC | CASSVQGEHEQYF
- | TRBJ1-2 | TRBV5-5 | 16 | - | TGTGCCAGCAGCTTATCTTCGGGACAAGCTAACTATGGCTACACCTTC | CASSLSSGQANYGYTF
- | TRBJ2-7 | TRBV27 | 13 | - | TGTGCCAGCAGTTTATCCGGGGGTAACGAGCAGTACTTC | CASSLSGGNEQYF
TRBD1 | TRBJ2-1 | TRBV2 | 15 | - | TGTGCCAGCAGTGAAGACAGGGGTTCTTACAATGAGCAGTTCTTC | CASSEDRGSYNEQFF
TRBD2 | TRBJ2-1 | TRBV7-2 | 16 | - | TGTGCCAGCAGCTTAGAGGGCGGGAGGGCCGAGATTGAGCAGTTCTTC | CASSLEGGRAEIEQFF
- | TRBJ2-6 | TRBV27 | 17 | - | TGTGCCAGCAGTCCCCTGGGGCAGGGCTCTGGGGCCAACGTCCTGACTTTC | CASSPLGQGSGANVLTF
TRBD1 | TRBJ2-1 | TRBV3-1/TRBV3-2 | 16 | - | TGTGCCAGCAGGGGGGAACAGGGGGTATCCTACAATGAGCAGTTCTTC | CASRGEQGVSYNEQFF
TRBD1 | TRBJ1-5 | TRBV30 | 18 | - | TGTGCCTGGAGTGGTGCGGCGGGGACAGTCAATAGCAATCAGCCCCAGCATTTT | CAWSGAAGTVNSNQPQHF
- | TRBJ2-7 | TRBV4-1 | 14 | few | TGCGCCAGCAGCCCCGATTTCAGCTCGGGGGAGCAGTACTTC | CASSPDFSSGEQYF
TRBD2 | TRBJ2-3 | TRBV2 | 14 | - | TGTGCCAGCAGTGGGGCGGGAGTTGCAGATACGCAGTATTTT | CASSGAGVADTQYF